The 18 T cell receptor beta chains reported below all come from one sample, sequenced in a study of T cell repertoires in cytomegalovirus infection. No antigen has been identified for these receptors. TCRdb reprocessed the reads via MiXCR and lists one record per CDR3 protein. The table shows about 890,000 distinct CDR3 sequences, with roughly 30% occurring only once. Sequencing used cultured CD8+ T cells from PBMCs, obtained from culture after CMV antigen stimulation. The receptors stem from a human donor in good health (CMV status not recorded). Some clones in this sample may be carry-over from other donors' samples.

This clonotype was picked up a small number of times. This chain uses TRBV7-9 with TRBJ1-3, with D unclear. This CDR3 is 12 amino acids long. V was trimmed by 3 bases and J by 8 bases, leaving 8 bases between them. Per germline, CDR1 SEHNR and CDR2 FQNEAQ (reference sequence). This CDR3 reads CASSFIGDTIYF. In DNA, the CDR3 is TGTGCCAGCAGCTTTATCGGGGACACCATATATTTT.

This clonotype was observed a handful of times. V and J are TRBV6-5 and TRBJ2-5, with no clear D. Per germline, CDR1 MNHEY and CDR2 SVGAGI. The CDR3 sequence is 16 residues long. V was clipped by 0 bases and J by 1 base, with 12 bases between them. CDR3 in DNA: TGTGCCAGCAGTTACTCGCAGCAGCCCCTCCAAGAGACCCAGTACTTC. It specifies CASSYSQQPLQETQYF.

In its sample, this clonotype was seen a few times. This chain connects TRBV6-2 or TRBV6-3 to TRBJ2-7, with D perhaps TRBD1 (5 bases). V was clipped by 1 base and J by 5 bases, with 9 bases between them. The CDR3 contains 13 residues. Germline assignment: CDR1 MNHEY and CDR2 SVGEGT. CDR3 coding DNA: TGTGCCAGCAGTTACTTGGACACAAACGAGCAGTACGTC. Translating gives CASSYLDTNEQYV.

J is TRBJ1-1 and V is TRBV6-5; no reliable D call. With 2 bases removed from V and 1 base from J, the gap between germline ends came to 11 bases. The length of the CDR3 is 15 residues. In germline, CDR1 is MNHEY, CDR2 SVGAGI. As DNA, the CDR3 is TGTGCCAGCAGTTACGCTACACGGGGGAACACTGAAGCTTTCTTT. It is translated as CASSYATRGNTEAFF.

Only a few counts were recorded for this clonotype. The chain has TRBV19 and TRBJ1-5; possibly TRBD1 for D (6 bases). V lost 8 bases, J lost 4 bases, and 9 bases lay in between. This CDR3 is built from 12 residues. The germline V gene has CDR1 LNHDA and CDR2 SQIVND (reference sequence). This chain's CDR3 is CASRQVNQPQHF. As DNA, the CDR3 is TGTGCCAGTCGACAGGTAAATCAGCCCCAGCATTTT.

At least ten counts were recorded for this clonotype. The chain couples TRBV7-6 to TRBJ2-1; 12 nucleotides line up with TRBD2. V was clipped by 8 bases and J by 8 bases; unmatched bases: 4. This CDR3 has 13 residues. Germline CDR1 is SGHVS and CDR2 is FNYEAQ. The CDR3 loop reads CASSSGGAYEQFF. CDR3 in DNA: TGTGCCAGCTCTAGCGGGGGGGCATATGAGCAGTTCTTC.

The V and J genes are TRBV12-3 or TRBV12-4 and TRBJ1-1; D call uncertain. The CDR3 is made up of 13 amino acids. The V gene lost 8 bases and the J gene lost 6 bases, with 16 bases spanning the gap. The CDR3 here is CASGPHRTAEAFF. The CDR3 bases are TGTGCCAGCGGTCCCCACAGAACCGCTGAAGCTTTCTTT.

The sample holds many counts of this clonotype. The chain employs TRBV6-2 or TRBV6-3 and TRBJ2-2; unclear D gene. V was cut by 6 bases and J by 0 bases, with 5 bases left in between. This CDR3 is built from 13 residues. Germline CDR1 MNHEY, CDR2 SVGEGT. CDR3 sequence reads: CASSGTNTGELFF. The CDR3, as DNA: TGTGCCAGCAGCGGTACGAACACCGGGGAGCTGTTTTTT.

With respect to this clonotype: A junction end diverges from the germline sequence, so it may reflect a read error. The CDR3 DNA is TGTGCTAGCAGCTTCCAGAGTGCCGGGGAGCTGTTTTTT. As protein: CASSFQSAGELFF. The rearrangement uses TRBV7-7 and TRBJ2-2; D is undetermined. In germline, CDR1 is SSHAT, CDR2 FNYEAQ (reference sequence). The length of the CDR3 is 13 residues. The complete variable domain, with remaining parts taken from reference TRBV7-7 and TRBJ2-2, reads GAGVSQSPRYKVTKRGQDVTLRCDPISSHATLYWYQQALGQGPEFLTYFNYEAQPDKSGLPSDRFSAERPEGSISTLTIQRTEQRDSAMYRCASSFQSAGELFFGEGSRLTVL.

This clonotype was observed a few times. The gene calls are TRBV6-5 and TRBJ2-1; D is undetermined. This CDR3 comprises 14 residues. The germline CDR1 and CDR2 sequences are MNHEY and SVGAGI. V lost 2 bases and J lost 3, with 8 bases in between. The CDR3 sequence is CASSYPNRYNEQFF. The CDR3 nucleotides are TGTGCCAGCAGTTACCCCAACCGCTACAATGAGCAGTTCTTC.

The table lists this clonotype with a few counts. This rearrangement joins TRBV19 to TRBJ2-4; D may be TRBD2 (7 bases). This CDR3 is 15 amino acids long. Trimming stripped 3 bases from V and 8 bases from J, with 17 bases between. Looked up from germline, CDR1 is LNHDA and CDR2 is SQIVND (reference sequence). The CDR3 DNA follows: TGTGCCAGTAGTATTTCGGGGGCGGGGGCCGACATTCAGTACTTC. Translation: CASSISGAGADIQYF.

As for this clonotype: Germline is not matched at one junction end, which may reflect a read error. This chain connects TRBV4-1 to TRBJ2-1; 10 bases agree with TRBD1. CDR3 length: 19 residues. Germline V gives CDR1 MGHRA, CDR2 YSYEKL. The chain's CDR3 is CASSQDDPGQGSSYNEQFF. For the CDR3, the DNA is TGTGCCAGCAGCCAAGATGATCCGGGACAGGGGAGCTCCTACAATGAGCAGTTCTTC.

CDR3 loop: CASSFLTVDTQYF. The DNA for the CDR3 is TGTGCCAGCAGCTTCCTGACAGTTGATACGCAGTATTTT. J is TRBJ2-3 and V is TRBV7-6; weak D call: TRBD1 (5 bases). The germline V gene encodes CDR1 SGHVS and CDR2 FNYEAQ. Trimming took off 3 bases at V and 6 bases at J, with 10 bases between the two ends. The CDR3 covers 13 residues.

This clonotype was counted between two and nine times. The chain is built from TRBV20-1 and TRBJ2-1, with 13 bases matching TRBD2. Germline V gene lookup returns CDR1 DFQATT and CDR2 SNEGSKA (reference sequence). The CDR3 length is 16 residues. Trimming at V came to 6 bases and at J to 1 base, leaving 6 bases not matched to a gene. The CDR3 coding sequence is TGCAGTGCCACGACTAGCGGGGGGAAGTCCTACAATGAGCAGTTCTTC. It encodes CSATTSGGKSYNEQFF.

This clonotype was observed many times. The CDR3 loop reads CASSEAPVDRAFNSPLHF. The CDR3 DNA follows: TGTGCCAGCAGTGAAGCCCCTGTGGACAGGGCCTTTAATTCACCCCTCCACTTT. The V gene is TRBV6-1, the J gene TRBJ1-6; 8 bases are a match to TRBD1. CDR3 length equals 18 residues. CDR1 and CDR2 from the germline V gene are MNHNS and SASEGT. V shed 0 bases, J shed 6 bases, and the junction held 10 bases outside the gene matches.

The rearrangement links TRBV10-3 to TRBJ1-1; perhaps TRBD1 as D (6 bases). The CDR3 runs to 12 residues. Germline V lookup: CDR1 ENHRY, CDR2 SYGVKD. V dropped 10 bases and J dropped 1 base, with 10 bases sitting between them. CDR3 in DNA: TGTGCCACTACGACAGGGAACACTGAAGCTTTCTTT. Translated: CATTTGNTEAFF.

This clonotype occurred many times. The V gene is TRBV5-1, the J gene TRBJ2-7; no clear D. Germline V gene sequence: CDR1 SGHRS, CDR2 YFSETQ. CDR3 length equals 11 residues. V was trimmed by 4 bases and J by 3 bases, leaving 5 bases between them. CDR3 bases: TGCGCCAGCAGCCATAGCTACGAGCAGTACTTC. This translates into CASSHSYEQYF.

A single count supports this clonotype. V usage is TRBV12-3 or TRBV12-4 and J usage is TRBJ2-5; D call uncertain. The CDR3 extends over 14 amino acids. Trimming removed 1 base at V and 5 bases at J, with 11 bases between. Here the CDR3 DNA reads TGTGCCAGCAGTTTAGAATGGTTCCGCGAGACCCAGTACTTC. This encodes CASSLEWFRETQYF.